This T cell receptor beta chain was recorded in a study of shared clonotypes between healthy human individuals. The V and J ends lost 0 bases and 3 bases respectively, with 13 bases between them. Germline values: CDR1 SGHRS, CDR2 YFSETQ. This CDR3 contains 15 residues. TCRdb keeps only in-frame clones here, not all; method: immunoSEQ multiplex PCR. The sample shows some 1.5 million clones, 95% to 99% of them seen only once. Sequenced: naive CD4+ T cells sorted from blood. Subset noted: CD45RA+ positively selected. The TCR sequence derives from a man younger than 40 in good health. The rearrangement uses TRBV5-1 and TRBJ2-7; tentatively, D is TRBD1 or TRBD2 (5 bases each). The CDR3 loop is CASSLGGGDNYEQYF. The CDR3 nucleotides are TGCGCCAGCAGCTTGGGTGGGGGAGACAACTACGAGCAGTACTTC. The full variable domain, its missing parts supplied by reference TRBV5-1 and TRBJ2-7, is KAGVTQTPRYLIKTRGQQVTLSCSPISGHRSVSWYQQTPGQGLQFLFEYFSETQRNKGNFPGRFSGRQFSNSRSEMNVSTLELGDSALYLCASSLGGGDNYEQYFGPGTRLTVT.